Detailed here is one T cell receptor beta chain. This clone was detected only once. Its antigen specificity is not known. Per-base qualities were not stored, and no clone one base away is much larger. The data were obtained in a study of T cell responses to AZD1222 COVID-19 vaccine (dated by TCRdb to the early 2020s). About the study as a whole: AZD1222 recipients given second doses at about 4 weeks or at about 12 weeks were pooled, since spike-specific TCR depth and breadth were not found to differ between the two schedules. Enrollment into the trials was organized by age into subgroups of 18-55, 56-69 and 70-plus years, and those subgroups contained 148, 28 and 57 TCR-sequenced participants, respectively. TCR sequencing covered 233 trial participants: about 210 given two doses of AZD1222 and 26 given two doses of MenACWY control vaccine.

The study at large found these results: The 56-69-year group was small, and its depth increase did not reach significance, likely because of low power. Reportedly, close to half of the unique spike-specific TCRs recognized epitopes lying outside the regions that are mutated in the B.1.351 and B.1.1.7 variants. Participants were mostly white British and included more females than males, and it was suggested by the authors that clonal diversity may have been underestimated. Because no day 14 peak-response samples were available, the repertoires could be characterized only after the peak T cell response. Conclusions about previously exposed vaccinees are limited, since just five to seven AZD1222 recipients were seropositive for SARS-CoV-2 at baseline. The whole spike protein was spanned by vaccine-associated CD4 TCRs, and dominant responses were seen in regions 160-218 and 743-854. Spike-specific TCR breadth and depth rose significantly after two AZD1222 doses compared with day 0 and with MenACWY recipients.

The CDR3 regions of human TCRbeta chains were subjected to immunosequencing. As for the authors' bioinformatics: Repertoire TCRs were checked for matches against a reference library of SARS-CoV-2-specific TCRs that had been generated using the MIRA antigen-specificity platform. Breadth was defined as the fraction of unique TCRs that were SARS-CoV-2-associated. Depth was defined as the fraction of total T cells that were SARS-CoV-2-associated. Using the MIRA data, each spike-specific TCR was assigned both to the spike region to which the TCR was reactive and to a CD4 or CD8 class. Log10-transformed breadth and depth values were compared by one-way ANOVA with Sidak's multiple comparisons tests. TCRdb limited this immuneACCESS table to in-frame rearrangements with V and J called. A share of clones is missing; checked studies link under half to unresolved V genes, and the rest is unexplained. That table gives V, J and clone size, and the DNA gave D and trimming. This sample comprises roughly 150,000 clones, 80% to 95% of them detected only once. 1.3% to 1.5% of the sample goes to the ten largest clones.

The time point label here, explained by the study, means: baseline before first vaccination. Vaccinee samples came from UK trials COV001 and COV002, including a single-blind randomized controlled phase 2/3 trial of AZD1222 (ChAdOx1 nCoV-19) in healthy adults. For TCRbeta chain sequencing, PBMC samples were collected from trial participants at day 0 and at day 28 after the second dose. The receptor was isolated from an adult in good health. This sample comprised peripheral blood, obtained on day 0 of AZD1222 vaccination.

The CDR3 has the sequence CASSEARGQYSNQPQHF. The DNA is TGTGCCAGCAGTGAAGCGCGGGGACAGTATAGCAATCAGCCCCAGCATTTT. The sequence is built from TRBV2 and TRBJ1-5; the central 7 bases match TRBD1. Looking up the germline V gene yields CDR1 SNHLY and CDR2 FYNNEI. The cysteine opens and the phenylalanine closes a CDR3 of 17 amino acids. The retained sequence is limited to the CDR3, 51 bases, with the frame set at the first base. V loses 0 bases at its end and J loses 0 bases; junction bases beyond the gene matches: 5.